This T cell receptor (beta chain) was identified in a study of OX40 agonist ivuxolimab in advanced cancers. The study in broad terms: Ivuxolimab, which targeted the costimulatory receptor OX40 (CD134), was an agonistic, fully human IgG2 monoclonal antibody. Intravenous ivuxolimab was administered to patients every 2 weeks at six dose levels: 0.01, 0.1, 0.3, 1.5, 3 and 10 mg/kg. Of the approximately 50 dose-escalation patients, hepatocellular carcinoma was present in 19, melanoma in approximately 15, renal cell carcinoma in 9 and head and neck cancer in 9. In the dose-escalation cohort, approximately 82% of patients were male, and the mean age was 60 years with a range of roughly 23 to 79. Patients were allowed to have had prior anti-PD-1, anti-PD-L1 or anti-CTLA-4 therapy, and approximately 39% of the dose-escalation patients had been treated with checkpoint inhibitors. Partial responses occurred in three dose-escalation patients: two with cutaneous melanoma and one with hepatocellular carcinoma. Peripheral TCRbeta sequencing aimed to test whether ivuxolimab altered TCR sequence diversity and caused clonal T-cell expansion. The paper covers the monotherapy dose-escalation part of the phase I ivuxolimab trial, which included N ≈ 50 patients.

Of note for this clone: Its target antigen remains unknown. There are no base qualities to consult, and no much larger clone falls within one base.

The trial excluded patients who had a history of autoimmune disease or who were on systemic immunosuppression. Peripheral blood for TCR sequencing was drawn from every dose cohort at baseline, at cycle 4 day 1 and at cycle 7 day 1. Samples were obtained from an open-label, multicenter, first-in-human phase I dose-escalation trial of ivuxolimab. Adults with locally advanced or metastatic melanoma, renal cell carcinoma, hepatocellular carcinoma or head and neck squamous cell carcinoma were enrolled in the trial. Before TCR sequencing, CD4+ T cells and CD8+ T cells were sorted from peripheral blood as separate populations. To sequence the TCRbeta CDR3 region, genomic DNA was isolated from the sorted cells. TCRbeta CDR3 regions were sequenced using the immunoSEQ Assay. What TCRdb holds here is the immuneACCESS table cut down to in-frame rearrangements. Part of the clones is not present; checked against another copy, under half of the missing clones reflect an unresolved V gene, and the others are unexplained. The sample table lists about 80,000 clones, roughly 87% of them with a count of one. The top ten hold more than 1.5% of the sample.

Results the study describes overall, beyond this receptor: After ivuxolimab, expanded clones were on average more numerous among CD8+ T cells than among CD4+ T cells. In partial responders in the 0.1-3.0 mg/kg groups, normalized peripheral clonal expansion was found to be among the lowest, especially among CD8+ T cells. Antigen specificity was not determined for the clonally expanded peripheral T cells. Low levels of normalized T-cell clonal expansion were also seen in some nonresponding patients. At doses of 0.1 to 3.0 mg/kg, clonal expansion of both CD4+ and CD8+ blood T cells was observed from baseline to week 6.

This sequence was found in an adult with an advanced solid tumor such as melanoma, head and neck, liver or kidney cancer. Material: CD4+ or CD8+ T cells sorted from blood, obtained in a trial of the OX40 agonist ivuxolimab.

The bases are TGCGCCAGCAGCCAAGATCAGGACGGGGCCTACAATGAGCAGTTCTTC. This gives the protein CASSQDQDGAYNEQFF. The chain uses TRBV4-1 and TRBJ2-1; the D gene is perhaps TRBD2, from 5 matching bases. The CDR3 goes from the cysteine to the phenylalanine over 16 residues. The DNA shown is the 48-base CDR3, in frame from base 1. CDR1 MGHRA and CDR2 YSYEKL were looked up in the germline V gene. V is clipped by 0 bases and J by 2 bases, and the sequence between their germline boundaries is 11 bases long.